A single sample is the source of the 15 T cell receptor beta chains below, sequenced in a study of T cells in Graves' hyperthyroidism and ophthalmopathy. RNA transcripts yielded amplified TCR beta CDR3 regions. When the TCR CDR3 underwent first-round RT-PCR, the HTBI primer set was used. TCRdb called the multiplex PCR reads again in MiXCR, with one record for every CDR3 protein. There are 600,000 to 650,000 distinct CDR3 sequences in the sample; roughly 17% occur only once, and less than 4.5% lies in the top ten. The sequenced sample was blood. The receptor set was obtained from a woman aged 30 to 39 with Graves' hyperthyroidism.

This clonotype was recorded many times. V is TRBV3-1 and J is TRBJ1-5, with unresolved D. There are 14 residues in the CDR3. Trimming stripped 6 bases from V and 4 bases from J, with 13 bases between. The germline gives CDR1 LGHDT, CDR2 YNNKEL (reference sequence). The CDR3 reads CASSPGPHNQPQHF. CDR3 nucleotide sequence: TGTGCCAGCAGTCCCGGACCGCATAATCAGCCCCAGCATTTT.

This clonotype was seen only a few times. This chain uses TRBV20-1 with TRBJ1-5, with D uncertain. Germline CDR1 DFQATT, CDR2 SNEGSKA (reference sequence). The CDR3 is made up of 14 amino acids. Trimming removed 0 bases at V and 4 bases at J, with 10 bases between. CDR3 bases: TGCAGTGCTAGAGATCGTGCTCTTAATCAGCCCCAGCATTTT. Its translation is CSARDRALNQPQHF.

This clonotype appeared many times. The CDR3 here is CASSFLAKETQYF. The CDR3 DNA sequence: TGTGCCAGCAGTTTCTTAGCGAAAGAGACCCAGTACTTC. The V and J genes are TRBV28 and TRBJ2-5, with D perhaps matching TRBD2 (5 bases). V lost 3 bases and J 3 bases, leaving 8 bases between the germline ends. The CDR3 is 13 amino acids. CDR1 and CDR2 (germline): MDHEN, SYDVKM. The variable domain in full, with the rest retrieved from reference TRBV28 and TRBJ2-5, is DVKVTQSSRYLVKRTGEKVFLECVQDMDHENMFWYRQDPGLGLRLIYFSYDVKMKEKGDIPEGYSVSREKKERFSLILESASTNQTSMYLCASSFLAKETQYFGPGTRLLVL.

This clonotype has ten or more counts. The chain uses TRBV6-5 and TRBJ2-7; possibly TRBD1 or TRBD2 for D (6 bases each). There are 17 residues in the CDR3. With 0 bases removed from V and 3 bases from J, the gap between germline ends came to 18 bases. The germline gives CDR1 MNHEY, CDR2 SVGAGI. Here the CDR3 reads CASSYSGAGGPNYEQYF. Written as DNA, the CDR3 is TGTGCCAGCAGTTACTCGGGCGCCGGGGGCCCCAACTACGAGCAGTACTTC.

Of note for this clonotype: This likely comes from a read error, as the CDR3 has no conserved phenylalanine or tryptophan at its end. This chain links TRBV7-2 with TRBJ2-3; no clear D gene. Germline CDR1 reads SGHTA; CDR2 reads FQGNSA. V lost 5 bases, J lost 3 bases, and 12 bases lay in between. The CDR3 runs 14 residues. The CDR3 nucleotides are TGTGCCAGCAGCCCAGGTGGCGGAACAGATACGCAGTATCTT. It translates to CASSPGGGTDTQYL.

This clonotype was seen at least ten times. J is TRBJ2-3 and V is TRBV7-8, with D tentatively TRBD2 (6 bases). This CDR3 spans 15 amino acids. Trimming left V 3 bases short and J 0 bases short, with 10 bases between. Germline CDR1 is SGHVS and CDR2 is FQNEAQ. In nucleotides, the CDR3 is TGTGCCAGCAGCTTGGGACTTTTAAGCACAGATACGCAGTATTTT. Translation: CASSLGLLSTDTQYF.

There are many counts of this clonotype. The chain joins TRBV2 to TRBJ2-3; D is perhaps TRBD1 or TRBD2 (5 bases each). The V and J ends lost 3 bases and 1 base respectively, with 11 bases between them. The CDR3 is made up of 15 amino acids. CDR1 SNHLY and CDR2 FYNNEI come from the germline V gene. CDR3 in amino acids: CASSESGRGTDTQYF. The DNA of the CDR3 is TGTGCCAGCAGTGAGTCGGGACGAGGCACAGATACGCAGTATTTT.

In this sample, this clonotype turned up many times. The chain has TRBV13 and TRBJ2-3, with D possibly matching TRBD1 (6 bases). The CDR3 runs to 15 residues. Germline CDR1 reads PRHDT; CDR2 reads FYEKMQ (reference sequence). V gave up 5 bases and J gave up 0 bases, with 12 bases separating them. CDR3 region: CASSAADRSTDTQYF. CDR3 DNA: TGTGCCAGCAGCGCAGCGGACAGAAGCACAGATACGCAGTATTTT.

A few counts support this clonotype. The CDR3 sequence: CASKPAAHSEQFF. The CDR3 nucleotides are TGTGCCAGCAAACCAGCGGCCCACAGTGAGCAGTTCTTC. J is TRBJ2-1 and V is TRBV9; TRBD2 might be the D (5 bases). Per germline, CDR1 SGDLS and CDR2 YYNGEE. V was cut by 6 bases and J by 9 bases, with 16 bases left in between. The CDR3 has 13 amino acids.

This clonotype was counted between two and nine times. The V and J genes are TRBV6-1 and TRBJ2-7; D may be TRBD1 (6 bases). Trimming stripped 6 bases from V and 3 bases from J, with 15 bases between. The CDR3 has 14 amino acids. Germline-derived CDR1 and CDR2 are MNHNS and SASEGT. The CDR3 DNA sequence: TGTGCCAGCAGCAATCTTAAGGACAGCTACGAGCAGTACTTC. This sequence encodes CASSNLKDSYEQYF.

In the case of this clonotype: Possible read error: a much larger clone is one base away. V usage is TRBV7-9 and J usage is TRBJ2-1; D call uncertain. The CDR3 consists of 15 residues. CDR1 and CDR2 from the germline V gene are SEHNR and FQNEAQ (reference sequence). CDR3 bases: TGTGCCAGCAGCTACCTTACCACCAAGTACAATGGGCAGTTCTTC. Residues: CASSYLTTKYNGQFF.

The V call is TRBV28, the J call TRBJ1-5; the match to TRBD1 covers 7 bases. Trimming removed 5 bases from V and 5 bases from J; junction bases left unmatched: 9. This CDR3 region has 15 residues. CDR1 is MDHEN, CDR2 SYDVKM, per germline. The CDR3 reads CASSAQGKWDQPQHF. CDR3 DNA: TGTGCCAGCAGTGCACAGGGGAAGTGGGATCAGCCCCAGCATTTT.

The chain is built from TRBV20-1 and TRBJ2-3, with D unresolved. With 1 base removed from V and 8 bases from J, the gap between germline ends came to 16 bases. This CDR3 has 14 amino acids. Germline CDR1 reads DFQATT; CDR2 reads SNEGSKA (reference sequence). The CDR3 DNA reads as TGCAGTGCTAGAGTCTCGCGGCCCTATGCTACGCAGTATTTT. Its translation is CSARVSRPYATQYF.

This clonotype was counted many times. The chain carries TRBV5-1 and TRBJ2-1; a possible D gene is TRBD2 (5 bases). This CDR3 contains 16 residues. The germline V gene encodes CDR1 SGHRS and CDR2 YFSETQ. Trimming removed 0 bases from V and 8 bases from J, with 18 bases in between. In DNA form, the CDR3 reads TGCGCCAGCAGCTTGGAGCAGCTAGCACGGAGCGATGAGCAGTTCTTC. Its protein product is CASSLEQLARSDEQFF.

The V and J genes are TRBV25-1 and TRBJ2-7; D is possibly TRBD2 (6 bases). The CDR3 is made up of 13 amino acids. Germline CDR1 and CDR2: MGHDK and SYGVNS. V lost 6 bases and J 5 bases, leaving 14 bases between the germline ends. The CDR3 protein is CASSLGGPDEQYF. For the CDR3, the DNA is TGTGCCAGCAGCCTCGGAGGGCCGGACGAGCAGTACTTC.